Listed here is a single T cell receptor beta chain. What antigen it recognizes has not been identified. It has no much larger one-base neighbor in the sample; base qualities were not kept. In the paper's terms, the treatment or condition label means: in vitro stimulation with specific CMV peptide epitopes to enrich CMV-specific T cells. The data were obtained in a study of T cell repertoires in cytomegalovirus infection (dated by TCRdb to the late 2010s). In the study overall: The peptide stimulations were aimed at well-studied HLA-B-restricted epitopes as well as recently identified HLA-C-restricted CMV epitopes, whose presentation resists viral immunomodulation. Donor HLA type was relevant to the analysis, because carriage of CMV infection together with the matching HLA type was indicated by public TCR beta signatures. Here is what the overall study found, with its caveats: Cumulative frequency of public TCR beta family members discriminated carriers of CMV infection plus the relevant HLA type in this cohort and an independent roughly 350-donor cohort. The ex vivo response was dominated by HLA-C-restricted CMV-specific TCR beta clonotypes, which also provided the single most frequent clonotype in two of eight donors.

A distance of 14 bases separates the germline ends of V and J, which lose 4 bases and 10 bases respectively. The CDR3 runs 12 residues from the cysteine to the phenylalanine. Solely the CDR3 DNA is kept, with 36 bases framed from the first base. Based on the germline V gene, the CDR1 and CDR2 sequences are SGHRS and YFSETQ. The run used an Illumina HiSeq 1500. TCRdb's own reprocessing of the public reads used fastp at Q25 and MiXCR and kept productive beta chains. One record per CDR3 amino acid sequence lists the most common genes and DNA. Recorded for this sample are fewer than 1,000,000 distinct CDR3 sequences; approximately 31% of them occurred a single time. Around an eighth of the sample belongs to the ten largest clones.

The sequence links TRBV5-1 to TRBJ1-1, and possibly TRBD1, on 6 matching bases. Here the sequenced sample was cultured CD8+ T cells from PBMCs, taken from culture after CMV antigen stimulation. The sequence was obtained from a human donor in good health (CMV status not recorded). Some clones in this sample may be carry-over from other donors' samples. The CDR3 protein is CASSPSGARAFF. The DNA is as follows: TGCGCCAGCAGCCCCTCAGGGGCGAGAGCTTTCTTT. Reference TRBV5-1 and TRBJ1-1 proteins supply the regions before and after the CDR3; the full variable domain is: KAGVTQTPRYLIKTRGQQVTLSCSPISGHRSVSWYQQTPGQGLQFLFEYFSETQRNKGNFPGRFSGRQFSNSRSEMNVSTLELGDSALYLCASSPSGARAFFGQGTRLTVV.